This T cell receptor (beta chain) was recovered during a study of blood T cells in healthy people across ages. PCR was performed a second time for about 7 to 11 cycles using a sample-barcoded 5' primer and a J-beta primer mix. One entry per CDR3 protein results from TCRdb running MiXCR on the 5' RACE reads. The sample includes 800,000 to 1,300,000 distinct CDR3 sequences, around 27% of them seen just once. This clonotype was detected only once. Germline-derived CDR1 and CDR2 are MNHEY and SMNVEV (reference sequence). Trimming shortened V by 10 bases and J by 7 bases, and 16 bases separated the two germline ends. CDR3 length: 12 residues. Donors each provided ten milliliters of peripheral blood. These data are also associated with another study on T cells of mothers and their children. That work adds: Maternal samples each gave over 9 million TCR beta CDR3 reads, and child samples a few million each. Biologically related mothers and children overlapped slightly more than unrelated pairs, a non-significant difference.

This TCR derives from a girl aged 2 to 10 in good health. Sequencing was performed on blood. The J gene is TRBJ1-1, the V gene TRBV27, with D hard to call. The chain's CDR3 is CAILAHPIEAFF. CDR3 sequence (DNA): TGTGCCATCTTGGCCCATCCGATTGAAGCTTTCTTT.